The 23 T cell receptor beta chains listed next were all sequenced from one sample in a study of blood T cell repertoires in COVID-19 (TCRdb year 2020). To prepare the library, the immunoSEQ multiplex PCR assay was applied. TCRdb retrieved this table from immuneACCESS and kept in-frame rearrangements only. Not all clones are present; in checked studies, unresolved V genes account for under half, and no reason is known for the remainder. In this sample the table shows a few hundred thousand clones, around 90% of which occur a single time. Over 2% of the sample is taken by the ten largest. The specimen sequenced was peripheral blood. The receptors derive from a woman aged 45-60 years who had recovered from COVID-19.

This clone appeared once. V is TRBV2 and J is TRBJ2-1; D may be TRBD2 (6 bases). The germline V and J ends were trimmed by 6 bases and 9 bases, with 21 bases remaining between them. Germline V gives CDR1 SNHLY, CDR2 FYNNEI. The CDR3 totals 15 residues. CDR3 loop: CASRHRDSGWGEQFF. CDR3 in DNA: TGTGCCAGCAGGCACCGGGACTCCGGGTGGGGTGAGCAGTTCTTC.

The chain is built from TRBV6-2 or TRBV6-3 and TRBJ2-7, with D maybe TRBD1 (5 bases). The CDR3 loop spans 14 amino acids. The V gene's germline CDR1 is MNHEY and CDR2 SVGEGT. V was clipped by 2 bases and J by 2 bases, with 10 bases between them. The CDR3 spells CASSYGRTPYEQYF. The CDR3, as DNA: TGTGCCAGCAGTTACGGGCGGACACCCTACGAGCAGTACTTC.

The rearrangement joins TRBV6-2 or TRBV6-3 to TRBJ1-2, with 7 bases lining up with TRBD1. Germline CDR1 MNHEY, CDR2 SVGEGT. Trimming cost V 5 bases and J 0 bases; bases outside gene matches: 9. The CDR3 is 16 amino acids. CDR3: CASSGRQGLSNYGYTF. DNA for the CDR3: TGTGCCAGCAGTGGCCGACAGGGCCTTTCTAACTATGGCTACACCTTC.

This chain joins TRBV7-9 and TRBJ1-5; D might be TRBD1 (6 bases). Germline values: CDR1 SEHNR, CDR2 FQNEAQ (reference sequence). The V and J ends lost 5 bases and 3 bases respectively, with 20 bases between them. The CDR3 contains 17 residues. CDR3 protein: CASSTIVEGQSNQPQHF. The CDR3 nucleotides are TGTGCCAGCAGCACCATCGTGGAAGGACAGTCCAATCAGCCCCAGCATTTT.

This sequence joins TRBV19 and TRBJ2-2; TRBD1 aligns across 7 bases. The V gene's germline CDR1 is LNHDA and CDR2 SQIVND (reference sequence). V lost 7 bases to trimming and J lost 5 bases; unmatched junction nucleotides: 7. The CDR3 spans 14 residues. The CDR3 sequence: CASTTTGATGELFF. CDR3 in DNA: TGTGCCAGTACCACCACAGGGGCGACCGGGGAGCTGTTTTTT.

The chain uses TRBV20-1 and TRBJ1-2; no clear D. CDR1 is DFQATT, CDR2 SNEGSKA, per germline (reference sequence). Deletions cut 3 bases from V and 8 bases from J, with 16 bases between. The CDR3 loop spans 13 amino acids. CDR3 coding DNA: TGCAGTGCTAGTCAAAATCGTGGCTTGGGCTACACCTTC. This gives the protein CSASQNRGLGYTF.

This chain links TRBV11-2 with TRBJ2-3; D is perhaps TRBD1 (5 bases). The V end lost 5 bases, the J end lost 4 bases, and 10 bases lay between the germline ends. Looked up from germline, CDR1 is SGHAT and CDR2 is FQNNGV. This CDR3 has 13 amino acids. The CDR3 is CASSITGPDTQYF. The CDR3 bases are TGTGCCAGCAGCATAACAGGTCCAGATACGCAGTATTTT.

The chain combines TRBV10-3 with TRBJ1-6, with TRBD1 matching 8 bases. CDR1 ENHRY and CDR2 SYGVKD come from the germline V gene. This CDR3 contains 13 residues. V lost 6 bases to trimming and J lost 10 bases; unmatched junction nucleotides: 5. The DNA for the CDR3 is TGTGCCATCAGGACAGGGGAAGGGTCACCCCTCCACTTT. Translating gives CAIRTGEGSPLHF.

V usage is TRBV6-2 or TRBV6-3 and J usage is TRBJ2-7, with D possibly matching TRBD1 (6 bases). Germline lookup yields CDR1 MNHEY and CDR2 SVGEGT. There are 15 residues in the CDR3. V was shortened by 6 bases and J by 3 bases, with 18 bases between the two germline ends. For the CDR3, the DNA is TGTGCCAGCAGCCCCGGGCAGGGGTTCTTCTACGAGCAGTACTTC. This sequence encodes CASSPGQGFFYEQYF.

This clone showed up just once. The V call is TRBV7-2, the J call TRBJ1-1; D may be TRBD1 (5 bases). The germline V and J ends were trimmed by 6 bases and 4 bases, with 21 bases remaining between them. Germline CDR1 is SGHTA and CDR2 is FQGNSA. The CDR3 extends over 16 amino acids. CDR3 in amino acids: CASRRSLQADGTEAFF. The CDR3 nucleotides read TGTGCCAGCAGGCGAAGCCTACAGGCGGACGGCACTGAAGCTTTCTTT.

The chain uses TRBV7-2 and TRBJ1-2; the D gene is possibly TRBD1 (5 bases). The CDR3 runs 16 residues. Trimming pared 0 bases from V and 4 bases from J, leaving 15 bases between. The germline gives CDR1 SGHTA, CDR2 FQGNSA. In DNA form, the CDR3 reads TGTGCCAGCAGCTTAGCGGGCCAAGGGGCGGTCTATGGCTACACCTTC. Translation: CASSLAGQGAVYGYTF.

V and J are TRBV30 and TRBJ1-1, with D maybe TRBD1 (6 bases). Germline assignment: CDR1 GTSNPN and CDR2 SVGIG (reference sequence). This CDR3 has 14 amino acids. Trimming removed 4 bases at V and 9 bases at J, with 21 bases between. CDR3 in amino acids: CAWTDTNRQEKAFF. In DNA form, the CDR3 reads TGTGCCTGGACCGACACCAATAGACAGGAAAAAGCTTTCTTT. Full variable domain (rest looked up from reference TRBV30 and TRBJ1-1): SQTIHQWPATLVQPVGSPLSLECTVEGTSNPNLYWYRQAAGRGLQLLFYSVGIGQISSEVPQNLSASRPQDRQFILSSKKLLLSDSGFYLCAWTDTNRQEKAFFGQGTRLTVV.

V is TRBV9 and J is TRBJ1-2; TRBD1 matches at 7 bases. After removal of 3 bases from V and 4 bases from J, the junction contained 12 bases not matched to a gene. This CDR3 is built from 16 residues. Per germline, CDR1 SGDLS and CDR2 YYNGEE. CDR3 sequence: CASSEIQGRPSYGYTF. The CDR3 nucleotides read TGTGCCAGCAGCGAGATACAGGGGCGGCCTAGCTATGGCTACACCTTC.

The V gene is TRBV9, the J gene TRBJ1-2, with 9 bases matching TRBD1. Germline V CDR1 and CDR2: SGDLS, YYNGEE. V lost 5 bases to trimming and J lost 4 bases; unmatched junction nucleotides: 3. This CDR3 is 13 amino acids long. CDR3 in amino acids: CASSGQGTYGYTF. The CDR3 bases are TGTGCCAGCAGTGGACAGGGGACCTATGGCTACACCTTC.

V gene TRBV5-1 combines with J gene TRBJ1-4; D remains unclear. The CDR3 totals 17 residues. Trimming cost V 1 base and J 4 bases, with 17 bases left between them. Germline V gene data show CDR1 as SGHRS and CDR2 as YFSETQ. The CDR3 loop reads CASSLFGEGFGNEKLFF. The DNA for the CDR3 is TGCGCCAGCAGCTTGTTCGGGGAAGGGTTCGGTAATGAAAAACTGTTTTTT.

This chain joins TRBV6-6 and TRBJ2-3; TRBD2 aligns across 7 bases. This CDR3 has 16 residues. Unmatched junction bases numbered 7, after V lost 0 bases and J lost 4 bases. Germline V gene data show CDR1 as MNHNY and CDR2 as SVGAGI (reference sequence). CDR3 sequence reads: CASSYSKGGGADTQYF. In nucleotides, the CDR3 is TGTGCCAGCAGTTACTCGAAGGGCGGGGGTGCAGATACGCAGTATTTT.

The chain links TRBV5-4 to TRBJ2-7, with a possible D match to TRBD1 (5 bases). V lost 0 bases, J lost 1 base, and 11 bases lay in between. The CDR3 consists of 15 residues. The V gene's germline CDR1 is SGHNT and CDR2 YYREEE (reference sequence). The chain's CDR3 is CASSLGQMDSYEQYF. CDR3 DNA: TGTGCCAGCAGCTTGGGACAGATGGATTCCTACGAGCAGTACTTC.

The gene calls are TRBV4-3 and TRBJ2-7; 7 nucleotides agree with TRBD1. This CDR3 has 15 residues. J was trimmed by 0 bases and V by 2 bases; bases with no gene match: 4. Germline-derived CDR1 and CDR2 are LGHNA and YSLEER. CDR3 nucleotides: TGCGCCAGCAGCCAACAAAGGACAGGCTCCTACGAGCAGTACTTC. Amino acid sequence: CASSQQRTGSYEQYF.

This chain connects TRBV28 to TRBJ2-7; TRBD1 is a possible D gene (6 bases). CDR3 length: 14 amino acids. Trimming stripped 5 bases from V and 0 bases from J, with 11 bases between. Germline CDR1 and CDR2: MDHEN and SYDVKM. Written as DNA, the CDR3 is TGTGCCAGCAGTCACCGGGACACCTCCTACGAGCAGTACTTC. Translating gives CASSHRDTSYEQYF.

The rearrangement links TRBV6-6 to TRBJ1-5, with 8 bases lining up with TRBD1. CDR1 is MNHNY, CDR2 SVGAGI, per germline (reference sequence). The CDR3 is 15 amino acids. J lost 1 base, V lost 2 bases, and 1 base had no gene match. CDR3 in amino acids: CASSYRTGSNQPQHF. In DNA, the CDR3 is TGTGCCAGCAGTTACAGGACAGGGAGCAATCAGCCCCAGCATTTT.

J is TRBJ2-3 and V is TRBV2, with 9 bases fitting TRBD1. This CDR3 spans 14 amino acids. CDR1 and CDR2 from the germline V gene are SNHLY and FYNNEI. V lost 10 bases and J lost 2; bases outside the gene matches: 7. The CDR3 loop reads CAIQGARDTDTQYF. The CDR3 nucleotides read TGTGCCATACAGGGGGCGCGGGACACAGATACGCAGTATTTT.

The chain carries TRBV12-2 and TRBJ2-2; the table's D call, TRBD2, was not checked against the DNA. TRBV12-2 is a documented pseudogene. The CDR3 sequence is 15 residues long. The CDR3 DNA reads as TGTGCAAGTCGCTTTGGAGGGGGGGACACCGGGGAGCTGTTTTTT. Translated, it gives CASRFGGGDTGELFF.

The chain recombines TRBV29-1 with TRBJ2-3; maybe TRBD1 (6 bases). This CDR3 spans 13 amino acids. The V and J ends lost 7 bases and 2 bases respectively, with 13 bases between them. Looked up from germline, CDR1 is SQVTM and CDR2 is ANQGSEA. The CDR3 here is CSAGQTYTDTQYF. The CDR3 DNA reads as TGCAGCGCCGGACAGACATACACAGATACGCAGTATTTT.